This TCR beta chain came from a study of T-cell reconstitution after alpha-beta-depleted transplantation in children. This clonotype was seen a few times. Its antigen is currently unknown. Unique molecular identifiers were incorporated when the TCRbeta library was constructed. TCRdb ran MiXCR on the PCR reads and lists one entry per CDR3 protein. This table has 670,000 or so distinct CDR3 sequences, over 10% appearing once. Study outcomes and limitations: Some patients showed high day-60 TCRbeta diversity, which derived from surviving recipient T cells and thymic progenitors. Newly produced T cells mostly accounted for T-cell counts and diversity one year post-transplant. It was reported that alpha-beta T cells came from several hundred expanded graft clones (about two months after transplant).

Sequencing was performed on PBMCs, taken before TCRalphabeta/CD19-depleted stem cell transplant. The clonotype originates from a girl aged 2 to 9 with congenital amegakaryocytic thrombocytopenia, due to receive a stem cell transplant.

The CDR3, as DNA: TGTGCCAGCAGCTTAGGACTAGCGGGAGGGGTCTACAATGAGCAGTTCTTC. Amino acids: CASSLGLAGGVYNEQFF. The chain carries TRBV7-2 and TRBJ2-1, with 14 bases aligning to TRBD2. The CDR3 runs 17 residues. V lost 1 base, J lost 3 bases, and 2 bases stayed unmatched. Germline V gives CDR1 SGHTA, CDR2 FQGNSA. Using reference TRBV7-2 and TRBJ2-1 for the parts outside the CDR3, the full variable domain is GAGVSQSPSNKVTEKGKDVELRCDPISGHTALYWYRQSLGQGLEFLIYFQGNSAPDKSGLPSDRFSAERTGGSVSTLTIQRTQQEDSAVYLCASSLGLAGGVYNEQFFGPGTRLTVL.